The T cell receptor beta chain described here comes from a study of sequential checkpoint blockade in melanoma. Across the whole study: Arm A got nivolumab then ipilimumab; arm B the reverse, 1:1. Both treatment sequences were followed by maintenance nivolumab.

This table comes from immunoSEQ multiplex PCR, and its TCRdb copy is limited to in-frame clones, with some not included. Seen here are under 8,000 clones, approximately 78% observed once, and the top ten hold 7% to 9.5%. With 0 bases removed from V and 3 bases from J, the gap between germline ends came to 10 bases. CDR3 size: 15 residues. Germline lookup yields CDR1 MNHEY and CDR2 SVGAGI. Treatment meaning: randomized to nivolumab then ipilimumab (arm A) or the reverse (arm B). No patient had prior DNA-damaging chemotherapy. From thawed PBMCs, live CD3+CD8+ cells negative for CD19 and CD56 were sorted.

This receptor was identified in a human donor with melanoma. The V and J genes are TRBV6-5 and TRBJ2-3; maybe TRBD2 (6 bases). The sequenced sample was CD8+ T cells sorted from blood (inferred from file names), obtained from a patient given nivolumab and ipilimumab in sequence. CDR3 sequence: CASSYSSGTTDTQYF. The CDR3 DNA follows: TGTGCCAGCAGTTACTCTAGCGGTACTACAGATACGCAGTATTTT.